The 10 T cell receptor beta chains given below trace back to one sample, sequenced in a study of cytomegalovirus exposure and HLA in healthy donors. Primers for the PCR totalled 60 Vbeta and 13 Jbeta. Produced via immunoSEQ multiplex PCR; TCRdb's table is partial and in-frame only. Among about 200,000 clones listed, 75% to 90% were seen once. Sequenced material: PBMCs. All receptors come from a boy between 2 and 10 years old in good health and CMV-seronegative.

This clone was seen only once. V usage is TRBV28 and J usage is TRBJ2-7; no definite D call. CDR3 length: 13 residues. Germline V gene data show CDR1 as MDHEN and CDR2 as SYDVKM. V was pared by 6 bases and J by 0 bases, with 9 bases between. Here the CDR3 DNA reads TGTGCCAGCAGGGCCCACCCCTCCTACGAGCAGTACTTC. Translated, it gives CASRAHPSYEQYF.

This chain joins TRBV5-1 and TRBJ2-1; a possible D gene is TRBD2 (6 bases). There are 18 residues in the CDR3. Trimming shortened V by 4 bases and J by 4 bases, and 24 bases separated the two germline ends. Per the germline V gene, CDR1 is SGHRS and CDR2 is YFSETQ. The CDR3 nucleotides are TGCGCCAGCAGCCCCGCTGTGGGGGGACCAGTTGGATACAATGAGCAGTTCTTC. Translation gives CASSPAVGGPVGYNEQFF.

The chain combines TRBV6-1 with TRBJ1-1; TRBD1 might be the D (6 bases). The V end was cut by 6 bases, the J end by 5 bases, with 16 bases between. CDR1 and CDR2 (germline): MNHNS, SASEGT. This CDR3 has 14 residues. CDR3 residues: CASRSGRGYTEAFF. The DNA of the CDR3 is TGTGCCAGCAGATCCGGGAGGGGGTATACTGAAGCTTTCTTT.

This chain uses TRBV5-1 with TRBJ1-1, with D perhaps matching TRBD1 (6 bases). V dropped 4 bases and J dropped 1 base, with 11 bases sitting between them. Germline assignment: CDR1 SGHRS and CDR2 YFSETQ. The CDR3 runs to 14 residues. Here the CDR3 DNA reads TGCGCCAGCAGCGTACAGGGAACGAACACTGAAGCTTTCTTT. It translates to CASSVQGTNTEAFF.

V usage is TRBV11-3 and J usage is TRBJ2-7, with a possible D match to TRBD1 (7 bases). CDR1 is SGHNT, CDR2 YENEEA, per germline. The CDR3 spans 14 residues. Deletions cut 3 bases from V and 5 bases from J, with 14 bases between. The CDR3 sequence is CASSLGGRGDEQYF. CDR3 sequence (DNA): TGTGCCAGCAGCTTGGGTGGCAGGGGGGACGAGCAGTACTTC.

The chain has TRBV30 and TRBJ2-6; TRBD1 agrees at 8 bases. The CDR3 covers 15 residues. The germline CDR1 and CDR2 sequences are GTSNPN and SVGIG (reference sequence). Trimming removed 5 bases from V and 1 base from J; junction bases left unmatched: 4. CDR3 DNA sequence: TGTGCCTGGGGACAGGGAGCGTCTGGGGCCAACGTCCTGACTTTC. This encodes CAWGQGASGANVLTF.

The chain employs TRBV27 and TRBJ2-7; 7 bases fit TRBD2. CDR1 is MNHEY, CDR2 SMNVEV, per germline (reference sequence). The CDR3 has 13 residues. With 2 bases clipped from V and 2 bases from J, the junction kept 0 bases outside the gene matches. The CDR3 nucleotides are TGTGCCAGCAGTTTACGGGGGGCCTACGAGCAGTACTTC. This gives the protein CASSLRGAYEQYF.

The rearrangement joins TRBV6-5 to TRBJ1-1; 8 positions agree with TRBD1. This CDR3 has 15 residues. Germline lookup yields CDR1 MNHEY and CDR2 SVGAGI. The V gene end was trimmed by 0 bases and the J gene end by 1 base; junction bases not matched to a gene: 1. Here the CDR3 DNA reads TGTGCCAGCAGTTACTCTGGGACAGGGAACACTGAAGCTTTCTTT. Its protein is CASSYSGTGNTEAFF.

This chain joins TRBV6-1 and TRBJ2-7; 7 nucleotides align to TRBD1. There are 15 residues in the CDR3. Germline V gene sequence: CDR1 MNHNS, CDR2 SASEGT. V was clipped by 6 bases and J by 3 bases; unmatched bases: 11. CDR3 in amino acids: CASRIFRQGSYEQYF. The CDR3 bases are TGTGCCAGCAGAATTTTTCGACAGGGAAGCTACGAGCAGTACTTC.

The sample holds a few counts of this clone. This sequence joins TRBV27 and TRBJ1-3; D possibly corresponds to TRBD1 (6 bases). V gave up 5 bases and J gave up 8 bases, with 16 bases separating them. The CDR3 runs to 14 residues. The germline V gene has CDR1 MNHEY and CDR2 SMNVEV (reference sequence). CDR3 DNA sequence: TGTGCCAGCAGTCCCCTGACAGGAGTTGACACCATATATTTT. Translated: CASSPLTGVDTIYF.